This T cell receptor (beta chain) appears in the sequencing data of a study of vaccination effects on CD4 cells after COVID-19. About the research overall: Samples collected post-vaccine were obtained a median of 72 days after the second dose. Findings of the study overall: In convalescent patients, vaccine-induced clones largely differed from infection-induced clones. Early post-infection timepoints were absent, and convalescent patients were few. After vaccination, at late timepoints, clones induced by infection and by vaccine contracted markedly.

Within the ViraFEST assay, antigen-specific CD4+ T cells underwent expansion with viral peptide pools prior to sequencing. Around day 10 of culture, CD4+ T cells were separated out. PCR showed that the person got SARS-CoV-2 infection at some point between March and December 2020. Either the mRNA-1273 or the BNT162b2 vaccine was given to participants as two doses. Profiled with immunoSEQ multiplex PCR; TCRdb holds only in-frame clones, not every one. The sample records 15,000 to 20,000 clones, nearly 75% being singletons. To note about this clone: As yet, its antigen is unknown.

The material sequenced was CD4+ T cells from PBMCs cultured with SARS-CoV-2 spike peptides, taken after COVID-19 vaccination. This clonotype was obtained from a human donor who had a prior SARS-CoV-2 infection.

CDR3 protein: CASSPGQPNQPQHF. CDR3 sequence (DNA): TGTGCCAGCAGCCCGGGACAGCCCAATCAGCCCCAGCATTTT. V usage is TRBV6-5 and J usage is TRBJ1-5, with TRBD1 identical over 7 bases. With V trimmed by 6 bases and J by 3 bases, 5 bases remained unmatched. Germline V lookup: CDR1 MNHEY, CDR2 SVGAGI. CDR3 size: 14 residues.